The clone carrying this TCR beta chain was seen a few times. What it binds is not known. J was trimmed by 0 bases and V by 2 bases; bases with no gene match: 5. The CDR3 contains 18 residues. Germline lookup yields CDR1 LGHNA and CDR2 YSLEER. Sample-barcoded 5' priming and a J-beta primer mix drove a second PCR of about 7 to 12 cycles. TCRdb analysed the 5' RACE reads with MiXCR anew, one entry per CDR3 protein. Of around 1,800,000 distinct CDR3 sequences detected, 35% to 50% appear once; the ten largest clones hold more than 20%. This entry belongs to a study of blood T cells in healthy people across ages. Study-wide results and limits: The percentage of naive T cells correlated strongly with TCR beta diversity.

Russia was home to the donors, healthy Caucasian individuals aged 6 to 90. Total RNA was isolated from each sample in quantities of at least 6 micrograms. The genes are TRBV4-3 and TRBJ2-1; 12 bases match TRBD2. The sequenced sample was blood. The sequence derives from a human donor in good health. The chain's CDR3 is CASSQRLAGVSSYNEQFF. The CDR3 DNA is TGCGCCAGCAGCCAACGACTAGCGGGGGTGAGCTCCTACAATGAGCAGTTCTTC.